The 16 T cell receptor beta chains given below trace back to one sample, sequenced in a study of blood T cells in healthy people across ages. A second 7 to 11 cycle PCR used barcoded and J-beta primers. TCRdb re-derived calls from the 5' RACE reads in MiXCR, one entry per CDR3 protein. The sample yields 450,000 to 700,000 distinct CDR3 sequences, 25% to 30% seen once. Sequencing was carried out using blood. The receptors derive from a woman in her 70s in good health.

The chain couples TRBV3-1 to TRBJ1-4; D may be TRBD1 (5 bases). Trimming took 5 bases from V and 4 from J, leaving 11 bases between them. The germline gives CDR1 LGHDT, CDR2 YNNKEL (reference sequence). This CDR3 has 14 residues. CDR3 coding DNA: TGTGCCAGCAGCGGGACTTATCTTAATGAAAAACTGTTTTTT. Its protein product is CASSGTYLNEKLFF.

The DNA of the CDR3 is TGCGCCAGCAGCTTCGTAATGGGAAGTAGAGACTACGAGCAGTACTTC. Translated: CASSFVMGSRDYEQYF. The gene calls are TRBV5-1 and TRBJ2-1; D remains ambiguous. The J call could be wrong; TRBJ2-7 is a better fit for the DNA end. This CDR3 region has 16 residues. Germline V gene lookup returns CDR1 SGHRS and CDR2 YFSETQ.

The chain joins TRBV6-1 to TRBJ1-1, with D uncertain. Germline-derived CDR1 and CDR2 are MNHNS and SASEGT. The CDR3 covers 16 residues. Trimming left V 4 bases short and J 3 bases short, with 18 bases between. The CDR3 DNA reads as TGTGCCAGCAGTGGGACTCCTTCCCTCGGTTACACTGAAGCTTTCTTT. Its translation is CASSGTPSLGYTEAFF.

This chain uses TRBV29-1 with TRBJ2-1, with TRBD2 identical over 11 bases. The germline gives CDR1 SQVTM, CDR2 ANQGSEA. The CDR3 spans 14 residues. The V gene end was trimmed by 7 bases and the J gene end by 4 bases; junction bases not matched to a gene: 6. CDR3 residues: CSGRGLAVYNEQFF. The CDR3 coding sequence is TGCAGCGGACGGGGACTAGCGGTTTACAATGAGCAGTTCTTC.

The chain carries TRBV7-2 and TRBJ2-5, with D possibly TRBD2 on 7 matching bases. This CDR3 is built from 14 residues. The germline V gene has CDR1 SGHTA and CDR2 FQGNSA. V lost 4 bases to trimming and J lost 5 bases, with 14 bases between them. This CDR3 reads CASSSGGGWETQYF. The CDR3 DNA reads TGTGCCAGCAGCTCCGGCGGGGGCTGGGAGACCCAGTACTTC.

The J gene is TRBJ2-1, the V gene TRBV3-1; D ambiguous. V shed 5 bases and J shed 1 base, with 12 bases lying between them. CDR1 is LGHDT, CDR2 YNNKEL, per germline (reference sequence). The CDR3 is 15 amino acids. This CDR3 reads CASSLAGISYNEQFF. The CDR3 nucleotides are TGTGCCAGCAGCTTGGCCGGAATATCCTACAATGAGCAGTTCTTC.

This clonotype came up a few times. The chain links TRBV7-9 to TRBJ1-2; TRBD1 matches 8 bases. V shed 5 bases and J 3 bases; nucleotides not matched to a gene: 5. Germline values: CDR1 SEHNR, CDR2 FQNEAQ (reference sequence). The CDR3 loop spans 14 amino acids. CDR3 coding DNA: TGTGCCAGCAGCAAGACAGGGGATGACTATGGCTACACCTTC. Amino acids: CASSKTGDDYGYTF.

The J gene is TRBJ2-5, the V gene TRBV7-9; D call uncertain. V gave up 5 bases and J gave up 2 bases, with 12 bases separating them. The germline V gene encodes CDR1 SEHNR and CDR2 FQNEAQ (reference sequence). The CDR3 totals 14 residues. The DNA for the CDR3 is TGTGCCAGCAGCCCCTTGCAGACTCAAGAGACCCAGTACTTC. It yields the protein CASSPLQTQETQYF.

The V call is TRBV6-2 or TRBV6-3, the J call TRBJ1-5; weak D call: TRBD1 (5 bases). Trimming left V 4 bases short and J 8 bases short, with 9 bases between. The CDR3 totals 12 residues. Germline CDR1 is MNHEY and CDR2 is SVGEGT. The CDR3 region is CASSWQGEPQHF. For the CDR3, the DNA is TGTGCCAGCAGTTGGCAGGGCGAGCCCCAGCATTTT.

This clonotype came up a few times. The J gene is TRBJ2-5, the V gene TRBV18; D ambiguous. The CDR3 totals 15 residues. V lost 0 bases and J 5 bases, leaving 13 bases between the germline ends. Germline CDR1 and CDR2: KGHSH and LQKENI. The CDR3 DNA is TGTGCCAGCTCACCACCACGGCAGGTTGGCGAGACCCAGTACTTC. This translates into CASSPPRQVGETQYF.

For this clonotype: This CDR3 is missing its conserved last phenylalanine or tryptophan, likely due to a read error. The chain links TRBV27 to TRBJ2-7; 9 bases agree with TRBD1. Losses at the gene ends were 2 bases for V and 5 bases for J; bases not matched to a gene: 4. The germline V gene encodes CDR1 MNHEY and CDR2 SMNVEV (reference sequence). The CDR3 contains 14 residues. CDR3 sequence: CASSLEGQGNEQYS. CDR3 sequence (DNA): TGTGCCAGCAGTTTAGAGGGACAGGGAAACGAGCAGTACTCC.

The chain combines TRBV20-1 with TRBJ2-3; TRBD1 or TRBD2 may be the D gene (5 bases each). The CDR3 length is 11 residues. Germline lookup yields CDR1 DFQATT and CDR2 SNEGSKA (reference sequence). The CDR3 reads CRGELGDTQYF. CDR3 nucleotides: TGCAGAGGGGAGTTGGGAGATACGCAGTATTTT.

This chain connects TRBV2 to TRBJ2-2; weak D call: TRBD2 (5 bases). V was cut by 7 bases and J by 3 bases, with 9 bases left in between. The CDR3 is made up of 13 amino acids. Germline CDR1 is SNHLY and CDR2 is FYNNEI. The CDR3 sequence: CASKRSYTGELFF. In DNA, the CDR3 is TGTGCCAGCAAGCGGTCGTACACCGGGGAGCTGTTTTTT.

V is TRBV6-5 and J is TRBJ1-2, with a tentative D call TRBD1 (5 bases). V was shortened by 6 bases and J by 4 bases, with 15 bases between the two germline ends. The CDR3 is made up of 14 amino acids. Germline V gene sequence: CDR1 MNHEY, CDR2 SVGAGI. CDR3 in DNA: TGTGCCAGCAGGAAAGAAGGGGTCGCCTATGGCTACACCTTC. It codes for CASRKEGVAYGYTF.

The V gene is TRBV7-9, the J gene TRBJ1-1, with TRBD1 identical over 10 bases. The germline gives CDR1 SEHNR, CDR2 FQNEAQ (reference sequence). The CDR3 length is 15 residues. J lost 6 bases, V lost 5 bases, and 9 bases had no gene match. CDR3 loop: CASSAPGQGSPEAFF. In DNA, the CDR3 is TGTGCCAGCAGCGCACCGGGACAGGGGTCCCCTGAAGCTTTCTTT.

Details on this clonotype: This clone may be a read error of a much larger clone one base away. The chain couples TRBV4-2 to TRBJ2-5; 13 bases fit TRBD2. Per the germline V gene, CDR1 is LGHNA and CDR2 is YNFKEQ. The CDR3 runs 17 residues. CDR3 loop: CASSQGQLAGGQETQCF. CDR3 nucleotide sequence: TGTGCCAGCAGCCAAGGTCAACTAGCGGGGGGGCAAGAGACCCAGTGCTTC.